This T cell receptor (beta chain) originates from a study of shared clonotypes between healthy human individuals (dated by TCRdb to 2018 to 2020). A note on the overall study: The cohort comprised a couple of women and three men aged 18 to 49 years. To increase sequencing depth and limit assay-specific biases, TCR repertoire library preparation and sequencing were carried out by different laboratories using diverse techniques. To estimate repertoire size and how much clonotype sharing occurs between individuals, the study deeply sequenced the blood TCR repertoires of about 5 healthy adults. Per donor, three plates each were used for CD4 naive and CD4 memory, two for CD8 naive, and one for CD8 memory. Between about 0.85 and 8.9 billion PBMCs per donor were obtained by leukapheresis. What the study reported, not specific to this receptor: Larger estimated clonotype richness was generally found for naive subsets than for memory subsets. Compared with non-shared clonotypes, the clonotypes found in all four sorted-subset donors had higher generation probabilities. When a few donors were compared, the shared fraction of clonotypes was roughly 4.8% for naive CD4, 3.5% to 4% for naive CD8, more than 2% for memory CD4, and around 0.37% for memory CD8. The genetic and exposure-history diversity represented was limited by the small number of donors. Sampling was restricted to blood, and TCR repertoires in tissues likely differ from the TCR repertoires found in blood. Incomplete sequencing was indicated by rarefaction of sorted-subset datasets, despite the large sequencing depth. Pairwise subsampling indicated that sequencing depth was expected to affect the degree of clonotype sharing among donors.

TCR CDR3 regions were amplified from genomic DNA by multiplex PCR using the deep immunoSEQ assay. Extracted genomic DNA from each cell subset was spread evenly across all wells of several immunoSEQ 96-well plates, with each plate serving as a replicate. For sorted subsets, each replicate PCR was loaded with around 200 ng genomic DNA, equivalent to 25,000 to 35,000 T cell genomes. Purified libraries were measured with a Qubit 3.0 fluorometer, size-checked on a Bioanalyzer 2100, and measured again with the KAPA Library Quantification kit. Every immunoSEQ 96-well plate was sequenced on a dedicated single-read 150-cycle Illumina NextSeq 550 flow cell. In the authors' own workflow: Because the immunoSEQ output included only junctional sequences and no quality scores, the filtering could not be the same as the filtering used for full-length reads. To assign V/J genes and CDR3, sequences were annotated against IMGT germline references using PyIR, a Python wrapper for IgBLAST v1.9. Reads with weak V/J assignments (E-value above 1e-6), missing CDR3, stop codons, out-of-frame junctions, or ambiguous translated residues were removed. V3J clonotypes were defined as sequences sharing the same inferred V gene, J gene, and CDR3 amino acid sequence. The percentage overlap between two repertoires was calculated by dividing the number of shared unique clonotypes by the size of the smaller repertoire. RTK rarefaction, the Chao1 estimator, and Recon v2.1 estimates of unobserved clonotypes were used to assess repertoire richness. OLGA was used to compute generation probabilities for all TCRbeta clonotypes that the gDNA method yielded from a few donors. TCRdb re-hosts the immuneACCESS table, in-frame sequences only. Its copies lack some clones; in the studies checked, an unresolved V gene accounts for under half of them, and the cause for the rest is not known. That table is the source of V, J and clone size, and D and trimming were worked out from the DNA. A total of fewer than 2.5 million clones appear in this sample, under 95% of them only once. The leading ten clones occupy 0.36% of the sample.

The CDR3 spans 15 residues, from the cysteine through the phenylalanine. The entry retains the CDR3 DNA only, 45 bases that are in frame from base 1. V is cut by 3 bases and J by 2 bases, and the space between the germline ends is 14 bases. The germline V gene encodes CDR1 SGHAT and CDR2 FQNNGV. The donors were healthy, HIV-negative adults with no recently reported acute infections or vaccinations. Every donor was a Caucasian adult living in Nashville, Tennessee, USA. CD4+ T cells were enriched by magnetic negative selection; naive cells were then positively selected on CD45RA, and the negative fraction formed the memory subset. Blood was collected by leukapheresis, and PBMCs were isolated by Ficoll-Histopaque density gradient centrifugation and then cryopreserved in liquid nitrogen vapor phase. Analytical flow cytometry was used to check the purity and quantity of each magnetically sorted T cell population. Genomic DNA was isolated from each sorted fraction and quantified by UV absorbance on a Nanodrop 2000c.

Comment on this clone: No antigen is known for it. Base qualities are not provided; no much larger clone lies one nucleotide away.

The receptor was derived from a man in his late teens or twenties in good health. Some clones in this sample may be carry-over from other donors' samples. Sample: naive CD4+ T cells from PBMCs. This specimen's cell subset or site label, interpreted: CD45RA+ positively selected. Here the chain combines TRBV11-2 and TRBJ2-7; the D segment may tentatively be TRBD1 or TRBD2, each giving 5 matched bases. The nucleotide sequence reads TGTGCCAGCAGCTTCCGCTTGGGGGTTGCCTACGAGCAGTACTTC. This codes for CASSFRLGVAYEQYF.